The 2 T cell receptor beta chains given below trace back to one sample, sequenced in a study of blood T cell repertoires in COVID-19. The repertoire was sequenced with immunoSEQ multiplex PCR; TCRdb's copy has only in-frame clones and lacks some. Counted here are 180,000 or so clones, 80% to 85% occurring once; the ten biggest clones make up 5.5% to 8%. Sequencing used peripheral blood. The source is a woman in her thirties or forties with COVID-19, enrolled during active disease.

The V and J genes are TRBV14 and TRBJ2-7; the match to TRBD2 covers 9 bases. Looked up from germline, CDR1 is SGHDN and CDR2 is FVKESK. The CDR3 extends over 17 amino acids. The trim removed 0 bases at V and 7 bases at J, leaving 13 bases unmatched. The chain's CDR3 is CASSQDRGSGRVREQYF. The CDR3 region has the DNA TGTGCCAGCAGCCAAGATCGCGGTAGCGGGAGAGTGAGGGAGCAGTACTTC.

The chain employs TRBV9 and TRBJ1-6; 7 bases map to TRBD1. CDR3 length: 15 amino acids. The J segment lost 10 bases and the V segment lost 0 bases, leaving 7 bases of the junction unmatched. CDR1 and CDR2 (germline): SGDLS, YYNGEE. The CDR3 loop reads CASSVGTGVNSPLHF. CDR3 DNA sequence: TGTGCCAGCAGCGTAGGCACAGGGGTGAACTCACCCCTCCACTTT.